These T cell receptor beta chains were read from a single sample in a study of cytomegalovirus exposure and HLA in healthy donors. The assay was immunoSEQ multiplex PCR, and TCRdb's table has in-frame clones only and misses some. The data show 120,000 to 150,000 clones, with roughly 72% seen just once and 1.8% held by the top ten. Material: PBMCs. Receptors were obtained from a man between 40 and 49 years old in good health and CMV-seronegative. The CDR3 runs from the conserved cysteine through the conserved F or W. A D gene is named only where the DNA matches it firmly. The size of a clone is reported for some rows only, either as once, few or many, or as a class for expanded clones.

d_gene: .
v_gene: TRBV4-1
j_gene: TRBJ1-2
abundance: .
CDR3nt: TGCGCCAGCAGCCAGGCAGGGTTGGGCTACACCTTC
CDR3aa: CASSQAGLGYTF

d_gene: TRBD1
v_gene: TRBV6-6
j_gene: TRBJ2-5
abundance: .
CDR3nt: TGTGCCAGCAGTTACCCGGACAGGGTTAACCACGAGACCCAGTACTTC
CDR3aa: CASSYPDRVNHETQYF

d_gene: TRBD2
v_gene: TRBV5-4
j_gene: TRBJ2-7
abundance: .
CDR3nt: TGTGCCAGCAGCCCTGACGCGGGAGATCGCTCCTACGAGCAGTACTTC
CDR3aa: CASSPDAGDRSYEQYF

d_gene: .
v_gene: TRBV7-2
j_gene: TRBJ2-7
abundance: .
CDR3nt: TGTGCCAGCAGCCTTAAGCCAGACTCCTACGAGCAGTACTTC
CDR3aa: CASSLKPDSYEQYF

d_gene: TRBD2
v_gene: TRBV9
j_gene: TRBJ2-5
abundance: .
CDR3nt: TGTGCCAGCAGCGTAGTCTCGACTAGCGGTTGGGGGTACCAAGAGACCCAGTACTTC
CDR3aa: CASSVVSTSGWGYQETQYF

d_gene: .
v_gene: TRBV27
j_gene: TRBJ1-1
abundance: once
CDR3nt: TGTGCCAGCAGTTTAGGGCGGGTGGGCACTGAAGCTTTCTTT
CDR3aa: CASSLGRVGTEAFF

d_gene: .
v_gene: TRBV30
j_gene: TRBJ2-7
abundance: .
CDR3nt: TGTGCCTGGAGTACTGAAGCCTCCTACGAGCAGTACTTC
CDR3aa: CAWSTEASYEQYF

d_gene: TRBD1
v_gene: TRBV15
j_gene: TRBJ1-5
abundance: few
CDR3nt: TGTGCCACCAGCGAGACAGGGTTGGGAGAGAGACCCCAGCATTTT
CDR3aa: CATSETGLGERPQHF

d_gene: TRBD2
v_gene: TRBV28
j_gene: TRBJ2-5
abundance: few
CDR3nt: TGTGCCAGCAGGGTGACAGGGTGGATTAGCGGGGGCGCCGGATTTGACTTC
CDR3aa: CASRVTGWISGGAGFDF

d_gene: .
v_gene: TRBV7-8
j_gene: TRBJ2-3
abundance: .
CDR3nt: TGTGCCAGCAGCTTAGTTGTGGCCCCGATCACAGATACGCAGTATTTT
CDR3aa: CASSLVVAPITDTQYF

d_gene: TRBD1
v_gene: TRBV27
j_gene: TRBJ1-5
abundance: once
CDR3nt: TGTGCCAGCAGTTCGACAGGGGGGAGTCAGCCCCAGCATTTT
CDR3aa: CASSSTGGSQPQHF

d_gene: .
v_gene: TRBV16
j_gene: TRBJ1-5
abundance: once
CDR3nt: TGTGCCAGCAGCCAAGAGGGAAAAGGAAATCAGCCCCAGCATTTT
CDR3aa: CASSQEGKGNQPQHF

d_gene: .
v_gene: TRBV7-9
j_gene: TRBJ2-7
abundance: few
CDR3nt: TGTGCCAGCAGCTTAGGTAGATTCGGACAGTTCTCCTACGAGCAGTACTTC
CDR3aa: CASSLGRFGQFSYEQYF

d_gene: TRBD2
v_gene: TRBV9
j_gene: TRBJ2-5
abundance: .
CDR3nt: TGTGCCAGCAGCATCTCCGGACTAGCGGGGGAGACCCAGTACTTC
CDR3aa: CASSISGLAGETQYF

d_gene: TRBD1
v_gene: TRBV7-2
j_gene: TRBJ2-3
abundance: .
CDR3nt: TGTGCCAGCAGCTCGACAGGGAGCACAGATACGCAGTATTTT
CDR3aa: CASSSTGSTDTQYF

d_gene: TRBD2
v_gene: TRBV2
j_gene: TRBJ2-1
abundance: .
CDR3nt: TGTGCCAGCAGTGGGAGTCTAGCGGGGGTCGGGGAGCAGTTCTTC
CDR3aa: CASSGSLAGVGEQFF

d_gene: TRBD2
v_gene: TRBV19
j_gene: TRBJ2-2
abundance: few
CDR3nt: TGTGCCAGTAAGACTAGCGGGGGGGCAAACACCGGGGAGCTGTTTTTT
CDR3aa: CASKTSGGANTGELFF

d_gene: TRBD2
v_gene: TRBV4-3
j_gene: TRBJ2-3
abundance: .
CDR3nt: TGCGCCAGCAGCCCCGGGACTAGGTTCACAGATACGCAGTATTTT
CDR3aa: CASSPGTRFTDTQYF

d_gene: .
v_gene: TRBV7-2
j_gene: TRBJ2-5
abundance: .
CDR3nt: TGTGCCAGCAGCTTTGGGCTAGCCGGGGTGAGAGAGACCCAGTACTTC
CDR3aa: CASSFGLAGVRETQYF

d_gene: TRBD1
v_gene: TRBV4-1
j_gene: TRBJ2-5
abundance: .
CDR3nt: TGCGCCAGCAGCCAAGGGATAGACAGGGGCCAAGAGACCCAGTACTTC
CDR3aa: CASSQGIDRGQETQYF

d_gene: TRBD1
v_gene: TRBV5-4
j_gene: TRBJ2-7
abundance: .
CDR3nt: TGTGCCAGCAGCCGGGACAGGGGGCGTCCGCCGGACGAGCAGTACTTC
CDR3aa: CASSRDRGRPPDEQYF

d_gene: TRBD1
v_gene: TRBV28
j_gene: TRBJ1-1
abundance: .
CDR3nt: TGTGCCAGCAGTTTATTGACAGGGGCTAGTGACACTGAAGCTTTCTTT
CDR3aa: CASSLLTGASDTEAFF

d_gene: .
v_gene: TRBV5-4
j_gene: TRBJ1-5
abundance: .
CDR3nt: TGTGCCAGCAGCTTGGGGGGAGGGAGCAATCAGCCCCAGCATTTT
CDR3aa: CASSLGGGSNQPQHF

d_gene: TRBD1
v_gene: TRBV4-3
j_gene: TRBJ1-3
abundance: .
CDR3nt: TGCGCCAGCAGCCAGGGGACAGGGGCTGGAAACACCATATATTTT
CDR3aa: CASSQGTGAGNTIYF

d_gene: .
v_gene: TRBV5-1
j_gene: TRBJ1-5
abundance: few
CDR3nt: TGCGCCAGCAGCTTTGGAATGGGGGGTGGGGAGAAGCAGCCCCAGCATTTT
CDR3aa: CASSFGMGGGEKQPQHF

d_gene: .
v_gene: TRBV25-1
j_gene: TRBJ2-7
abundance: few
CDR3nt: TGTGCCAGCTCGACAGGTGTGGCGATCTCCTACGAGCAGTACTTC
CDR3aa: CASSTGVAISYEQYF

d_gene: TRBD2
v_gene: TRBV6-1
j_gene: TRBJ2-1
abundance: .
CDR3nt: TGTGCCAGCGGCCGACTAGCCTACTACAATGAGCAGTTCTTC
CDR3aa: CASGRLAYYNEQFF

d_gene: TRBD2
v_gene: TRBV28
j_gene: TRBJ2-5
abundance: .
CDR3nt: TGTGCCAGCAGAGAGGGACTAGCGGGAGGGCGAGGCGAGACCCAGTACTTC
CDR3aa: CASREGLAGGRGETQYF

d_gene: TRBD1
v_gene: TRBV2
j_gene: TRBJ1-5
abundance: once
CDR3nt: TGTGCCAGCATTGGTGAGGGGACAGGGGTACTAAGTCCCCAGCATTTT
CDR3aa: CASIGEGTGVLSPQHF

d_gene: TRBD2
v_gene: TRBV28
j_gene: TRBJ2-2
abundance: .
CDR3nt: TGTGCCAGCAGTCTCCTAGCGGGGGGGCCGGACACCGGGGAGCTGTTTTTT
CDR3aa: CASSLLAGGPDTGELFF

d_gene: .
v_gene: TRBV6-5
j_gene: TRBJ1-4
abundance: .
CDR3nt: TGTGCCAGCAGTTGGCAGGGAACAACTAATGAAAAACTGTTTTTT
CDR3aa: CASSWQGTTNEKLFF

d_gene: .
v_gene: TRBV5-1
j_gene: TRBJ2-2
abundance: .
CDR3nt: TGCGCCAGCAGCGAGGGGGGGGCCCACACCGGGGAGCTGTTTTTT
CDR3aa: CASSEGGAHTGELFF

d_gene: TRBD1
v_gene: TRBV4-1
j_gene: TRBJ1-2
abundance: few
CDR3nt: TGCGCCAGCAGCGTGACAGGGCTCTATGGCTACACCTTC
CDR3aa: CASSVTGLYGYTF

d_gene: TRBD1
v_gene: TRBV19
j_gene: TRBJ1-4
abundance: .
CDR3nt: TGTGCCAGTAGTCTCCCGGGACAGGGAACAACTAATGAAAAACTGTTTTTT
CDR3aa: CASSLPGQGTTNEKLFF

d_gene: TRBD1
v_gene: TRBV19
j_gene: TRBJ1-5
abundance: .
CDR3nt: TGTGCCAGTAGTATCGGGACAGGGTATCAGCCCCAGCATTTT
CDR3aa: CASSIGTGYQPQHF

d_gene: .
v_gene: TRBV23-1
j_gene: TRBJ1-2
abundance: .
CDR3nt: TGCGCCAGCAGTCAATCGGTCCAGGGCCAAGCTAACTATGGCTACACCTTC
CDR3aa: CASSQSVQGQANYGYTF

d_gene: .
v_gene: TRBV6-5
j_gene: TRBJ2-7
abundance: few
CDR3nt: TGTGCCAGCAGTTACGGCCCCGTATCCGAGCAGTACTTC
CDR3aa: CASSYGPVSEQYF

d_gene: TRBD2
v_gene: TRBV7-9
j_gene: TRBJ2-1
abundance: .
CDR3nt: TGTGCCAGCAGCTTAGTAGGCCTAGCGGGAACCGACAATGAGCAGTTCTTC
CDR3aa: CASSLVGLAGTDNEQFF

d_gene: .
v_gene: TRBV7-3
j_gene: TRBJ1-5
abundance: .
CDR3nt: TGTGCCAGCAGCCTCCGAAGAGGTGGTAGCAATCAGCCCCAGCATTTT
CDR3aa: CASSLRRGGSNQPQHF

d_gene: .
v_gene: TRBV10-3
j_gene: TRBJ2-2
abundance: .
CDR3nt: TGTGCCATCAGTGAAGGCGCAGGGTGGACCGGGGAGCTGTTTTTT
CDR3aa: CAISEGAGWTGELFF

d_gene: .
v_gene: TRBV7-9
j_gene: TRBJ2-5
abundance: .
CDR3nt: TGTGCCAGCAGCTTAGAATCGGGGTGGGATCAAGAGACCCAGTACTTC
CDR3aa: CASSLESGWDQETQYF

d_gene: TRBD2
v_gene: TRBV27
j_gene: TRBJ2-7
abundance: few
CDR3nt: TGTGCCAGCAGAGCGGGAGGCAACGACTACGAGCAGTACTTC
CDR3aa: CASRAGGNDYEQYF

d_gene: TRBD1
v_gene: TRBV11-3
j_gene: TRBJ2-4
abundance: .
CDR3nt: TGTGCCAGCAGTGACAGGGGCAAAAACATTCAGTACTTC
CDR3aa: CASSDRGKNIQYF

d_gene: TRBD2
v_gene: TRBV7-3
j_gene: TRBJ2-5
abundance: few
CDR3nt: TGTGCCAGCAGCTTAGCCCCCGTGGGGAGCGGGGGAGGGGAGACCCAGTACTTC
CDR3aa: CASSLAPVGSGGGETQYF

d_gene: TRBD2
v_gene: TRBV5-1
j_gene: TRBJ2-3
abundance: .
CDR3nt: TGCGCCAGCAGCTTGGGGACTAGCTCAGATACGCAGTATTTT
CDR3aa: CASSLGTSSDTQYF

d_gene: .
v_gene: TRBV29-1
j_gene: TRBJ1-5
abundance: .
CDR3nt: TGCAGCGGGAGGTTGGAGCCCCAGCATTTT
CDR3aa: CSGRLEPQHF

d_gene: TRBD1
v_gene: TRBV5-1
j_gene: TRBJ1-2
abundance: few
CDR3nt: TGCGCCAGCAGCTTGGGACAGGGCATTTATGGCTACACCTTC
CDR3aa: CASSLGQGIYGYTF

d_gene: .
v_gene: TRBV9
j_gene: TRBJ1-4
abundance: .
CDR3nt: TGTGCCAGCAAACTATTACGAGGGCTCGTTGAAAAACTGTTTTTT
CDR3aa: CASKLLRGLVEKLFF

d_gene: TRBD2
v_gene: TRBV29-1
j_gene: TRBJ2-1
abundance: once
CDR3nt: TGCAGCGTTGAAGGGGCTAGCGGGATGAGAGATGAGCAGTTCTTC
CDR3aa: CSVEGASGMRDEQFF

d_gene: TRBD1
v_gene: TRBV28
j_gene: TRBJ2-3
abundance: .
CDR3nt: TGTGCCAGCAGTTCTCCGGACAGGCGCACAGATACGCAGTATTTT
CDR3aa: CASSSPDRRTDTQYF

d_gene: TRBD1
v_gene: TRBV19
j_gene: TRBJ1-3
abundance: .
CDR3nt: TGTGCCAGTAGCCTCGGGACAGGGTCTGGAAACACCATATATTTT
CDR3aa: CASSLGTGSGNTIYF

d_gene: TRBD2
v_gene: TRBV6-5
j_gene: TRBJ2-3
abundance: .
CDR3nt: TGTGCCAGCCGGTTGCTAGCGGGGGCAGATACGCAGTATTTT
CDR3aa: CASRLLAGADTQYF

d_gene: .
v_gene: TRBV19
j_gene: TRBJ1-4
abundance: .
CDR3nt: TGTGCCAGTAGTACCCGCCGGGACAACGAAAAACTGTTTTTT
CDR3aa: CASSTRRDNEKLFF

d_gene: .
v_gene: TRBV2
j_gene: TRBJ2-1
abundance: .
CDR3nt: TGTGCCAGCAGTGAACGTAATGAGCAGTTCTTC
CDR3aa: CASSERNEQFF

d_gene: .
v_gene: TRBV19
j_gene: TRBJ1-4
abundance: once
CDR3nt: TGTGCCAGTACCCGGTCTAATGAAAAACTGTTTTTT
CDR3aa: CASTRSNEKLFF

d_gene: .
v_gene: TRBV7-8
j_gene: TRBJ2-5
abundance: .
CDR3nt: TGTGCCAGCAGAGACCCTGGGGAGGCCCAGTACTTC
CDR3aa: CASRDPGEAQYF

d_gene: TRBD2
v_gene: TRBV7-9
j_gene: TRBJ2-7
abundance: once
CDR3nt: TGTGCCAGCAGCCCAGGGAGGGACTACTCCTACGAGCAGTACTTC
CDR3aa: CASSPGRDYSYEQYF

d_gene: .
v_gene: TRBV21-1
j_gene: TRBJ2-2
abundance: .
CDR3nt: TGTGCCAGCAGCAAGACAGGGCGGACCGGGGAGCTGTTTTTT
CDR3aa: CASSKTGRTGELFF

d_gene: .
v_gene: TRBV4-3
j_gene: TRBJ2-6
abundance: once
CDR3nt: TGCGCCAGCAGTCAACAAAGGGGGAGAAGCTCTGGGGCCAACGTCCTGACTTTC
CDR3aa: CASSQQRGRSSGANVLTF

d_gene: TRBD1
v_gene: TRBV9
j_gene: TRBJ2-1
abundance: .
CDR3nt: TGTGCCAGCAGCCCCCCAGGGACAGCGATCCCCAATGAGCAGTTCTTC
CDR3aa: CASSPPGTAIPNEQFF